This T cell receptor (beta chain) was recovered during a study of blood T cell repertoires in COVID-19. This CDR3 spans 15 amino acids. Trimming took off 2 bases at V and 7 bases at J, with 12 bases between the two ends. Germline lookup yields CDR1 SGHAT and CDR2 FQNNGV. Profiled with immunoSEQ multiplex PCR; TCRdb holds only in-frame clones, not every one. This table has fewer than 200,000 clones, 82% appearing once. The TCR was taken from a woman in her sixties with acute COVID-19. The V call is TRBV11-2, the J call TRBJ1-6, with D perhaps matching TRBD1 (5 bases). The sequencing input was PBMCs or T cells enriched from blood (not recorded which). In nucleotides, the CDR3 is TGTGCCAGCAGCTTATTCGGGGGTCGGAATTCACCCCTCCACTTT. Translated: CASSLFGGRNSPLHF.